This TCR beta chain was sequenced for a study of blood T cell repertoires in COVID-19. Whole-study context: Acute and convalescent COVID-19 specimens originated in the United States, Italy and Spain.

Per the authors' pipeline: Amplification with reference gene primers provided the estimates of nucleated cell counts. Profiling relied on immunoSEQ multiplex PCR, and the TCRdb table lists in-frame clones only, not all of them. The V and J calls and clone size are taken from that table; D and trimming were inferred from the DNA. The sample has 160,000 or so clones; under 90% are singletons. Researchers sorted participants into cohorts using their self-reported clinical history. J was trimmed by 2 bases and V by 0 bases; bases with no gene match: 4. This CDR3 spans 15 amino acids. The V gene's germline CDR1 is GTSNPN and CDR2 SVGIG (reference sequence).

The sample taken for sequencing was PBMCs or T cells enriched from blood (not recorded which). The gene calls are TRBV30 and TRBJ1-5, with 7 bases that match TRBD1. The source of this sequence is a woman aged 55 to 70 who had recovered from COVID-19. CDR3 sequence (DNA): TGTGCCTGGAGTGTAGCAGGGGGTGGCAATCAGCCCCAGCATTTT. Its translation: CAWSVAGGGNQPQHF.